This T cell receptor beta chain comes out of a study of blood T cells in healthy people across ages. This clonotype was observed a handful of times. For the second PCR, which ran for about 6 to 11 cycles, a sample-barcoded 5' primer and a J-beta primer mix were used. Using its own MiXCR run on the 5' RACE reads, TCRdb lists one record per CDR3 protein. The sample lists approximately 690,000 distinct CDR3 sequences; 58% were seen once. This CDR3 has 15 amino acids. V gave up 2 bases and J gave up 5 bases; unmatched junction bases: 5. Germline CDR1 and CDR2: DFQATT and SNEGSKA (reference sequence). The TCR sequence derives from a man aged 55 to 70 in good health. The rearrangement uses TRBV20-1 and TRBJ2-1; 11 nucleotides line up with TRBD2. Sample: blood. The CDR3 region is CSARWETSGDNEQFF. In nucleotides, the CDR3 is TGCAGTGCTAGATGGGAGACTAGCGGGGACAATGAGCAGTTCTTC.